This T cell receptor beta chain was documented in a study of CD8 T cells in Susac syndrome. Across the whole study: The sequenced Susac syndrome patients included about six who had clinically active disease and 8 or 9 who were in remission.

With random hexamers, reverse transcription was performed on 0.5 to 1 ug of RNA. Coverage of TCR beta CDR3 amplification by immunoSEQ multiplex PCR extended to 54 Vbeta and 13 Jbeta. TCRdb recomputed calls from the immunoSEQ multiplex PCR reads with MiXCR, one row per CDR3 protein. The sample has roughly 200,000 distinct CDR3 sequences, roughly 94% seen once. Sequencing of TCR beta drew on CD8+ and CD4+ T cells from blood. Per germline, CDR1 SGHAT and CDR2 FQNNGV. This CDR3 comprises 14 residues. V was pared by 5 bases and J by 2 bases, with 13 bases between. The sample taken for sequencing was CD4+ T cells from PBMCs. The sequence derives from a human donor with Susac syndrome. The rearrangement joins TRBV11-2 to TRBJ2-7; either TRBD1 or TRBD2 may fit D (5 bases each). CDR3 in DNA: TGTGCCAGCAGCGTTCCGGGGCACGCCTACGAGCAGTACTTC. It translates to CASSVPGHAYEQYF.